The entry that follows covers one TCR beta chain sequence. This CDR3 region has 13 residues. Looked up from germline, CDR1 is SEHNR and CDR2 is FQNEAQ (reference sequence). With V trimmed by 5 bases and J by 4 bases, 4 bases remained unmatched. The sample originates from a study of cytomegalovirus exposure and HLA in healthy donors. 13 Jbeta primers and 60 Vbeta primers were used for the PCR. The method was immunoSEQ multiplex PCR; TCRdb's version includes in-frame clones alone and lacks a portion of them. The sample contains around 110,000 clones, around 64% of which appear only once. The chain uses TRBV7-9 and TRBJ1-2; 7 bases line up with TRBD1. Sequencing was carried out using PBMCs. This clonotype was sampled from a woman under 40 in good health and CMV-seronegative. The CDR3 nucleotides are TGTGCCAGCAGCCCCGGACAGGTCTATGGCTACACCTTC. Translation gives CASSPGQVYGYTF.